The entry below describes one T cell receptor (beta chain). Its target is not known. The data are from a study of cytomegalovirus exposure and HLA in healthy donors. Notes on the study in general: Most observed TCR sequences were rare, whereas some public TCRs were detected in many donors. In vitro assays verified that three CMV-associated chains recognized CMV antigens specifically.

Donors showed nominal health when sampled, although they likely had unrecorded immune exposures. This CDR3 contains 13 residues. V was pared by 4 bases and J by 7 bases, with 8 bases between. Germline V gene data show CDR1 as SNHLY and CDR2 as FYNNEI. 13 Jbeta primers and 60 Vbeta primers were used for the PCR. Generated by immunoSEQ multiplex PCR, the TCRdb table keeps only in-frame clones and is missing some. This sample has about 130,000 clones, with approximately 89% found just once. This TCR came from a woman in her 30s in good health and CMV-seropositive. The chain combines TRBV2 with TRBJ1-6; D remains unclear. Sequencing was carried out using PBMCs. CDR3 DNA: TGTGCCAGCAGTGCGCAGAAAAATTCACCCCTCCACTTT. Translated: CASSAQKNSPLHF.